These T cell receptor beta chains were read from a single sample in a study of T cell repertoires in cytomegalovirus infection. TCRdb processed the reads anew with MiXCR; each CDR3 protein has one entry. The sample includes fewer than 200,000 distinct CDR3 sequences, roughly 9% of them seen just once. Input material: PBMCs. Receptor source: a human donor in good health (CMV status not recorded). Some clones in this sample may be carry-over from other donors' samples. The CDR3 runs from the conserved cysteine through the conserved F or W. Each record gives: V gene, J gene, CDR3 length, clone size, D gene, CDR3 DNA, CDR3 protein. A D gene is named only where the DNA matches it firmly. Only part of the rows carry a size: once, few, many, or a class if the clone is expanded.

>TRBV24-1|TRBJ2-1|15|many|TRBD1
TGTGCCACCAGTGTTCGGGACAGGGCCTACAATGAGCAGTTCTTC
CATSVRDRAYNEQFF
>TRBV12-3/TRBV12-4|TRBJ1-1|15|few|TRBD1
TGTGCCAGCAGTCTCTACCGGGACAGGGGGACTGAAGCTTTCTTT
CASSLYRDRGTEAFF
>TRBV14|TRBJ2-3|16|few|TRBD2
TGTGCCAGCAGTCGTTTGGAGCGGGACAGCACAGATACGCAGTATTTT
CASSRLERDSTDTQYF
>TRBV28|TRBJ2-6|15|many|-
TGTGCCAGCAGTTTACACCCTAGTGGGGCCAACGTCCTGACTTTC
CASSLHPSGANVLTF
>TRBV28|TRBJ2-3|17|many|TRBD1
TGTGCCAGCACGCCCCCGGGACAGGGGGGATCTACAGATACGCAGTATTTT
CASTPPGQGGSTDTQYF
>TRBV7-2|TRBJ1-1|15|many|TRBD1
TGTGCCAGCAGCTTAGTCTGGACAGGGAACACTGAAGCTTTCTTT
CASSLVWTGNTEAFF
>TRBV6-6|TRBJ2-3|20|-|-
TGTGCCAGCAGTTACTCTTCTGCGGTGTCGGGGGAGCCGCGCACAGATACGCAGTATTTT
CASSYSSAVSGEPRTDTQYF
>TRBV7-2|TRBJ1-2|15|few|-
TGTGCCAGCAGCTTAGCAGGGGTTGGTGGCTATGGCTACACCTTC
CASSLAGVGGYGYTF
>TRBV19|TRBJ1-1|12|-|-
TGTGCCAGCAGACCCGCCGGCGGGTATGCTTTCTTT
CASRPAGGYAFF
>TRBV19|TRBJ1-2|15|-|TRBD1
TGTGCCAGTAGCGCCCTAGGGACAGGGGGCAATGGCTACACCTTC
CASSALGTGGNGYTF
>TRBV28|TRBJ2-7|15|few|TRBD1
TGTGCCAGCAGTGCACCGACAGGGGCGGCGTACGAGCAGTACTTC
CASSAPTGAAYEQYF
>TRBV20-1|TRBJ2-7|15|-|-
TGCAGTGCTAGAGGTTTAGGACTACCGACCTACGAGCAGTACTTC
CSARGLGLPTYEQYF
>TRBV7-2|TRBJ1-4|13|many|TRBD1
TGTGCCAGCGGAGGGACAGGGAGGGAAAAACTGTTTTTT
CASGGTGREKLFF
>TRBV28|TRBJ2-7|11|many|-
TGTGCCAGCAACGACAGCTACGAGCAGTACTTC
CASNDSYEQYF
>TRBV7-2|TRBJ1-5|14|many|-
TGTGCCAGCAGCTGGCCGGGTAGCAATCAGCCCCAGCATTTT
CASSWPGSNQPQHF
>TRBV6-6|TRBJ2-6|14|many|-
TGTGCCAGCAGTCAGGGCTCTGGGGCCAACGTCCTGACTTTC
CASSQGSGANVLTF
>TRBV28|TRBJ1-4|15|-|TRBD1
TGTGCCAGCAGTTCTACAGGGGGCGCGAAGGAAAAACTGTTTTTT
CASSSTGGAKEKLFF
>TRBV7-2|TRBJ1-4|16|many|TRBD1
TGTGCCAGCAGCTGGGAACCGGGACAGGTTAATGAAAAACTGTTTTTT
CASSWEPGQVNEKLFF
>TRBV24-1|TRBJ2-1|15|once|TRBD1
TGTGCCACCAGTGATCCCCGGGACAGGGAGGATGAGCAGTTCTTC
CATSDPRDREDEQFF
>TRBV28|TRBJ2-5|15|many|-
TGTGCCAGCAGCCCTACCGCAGGGCTGCAAGAGACCCAGTACTTC
CASSPTAGLQETQYF
>TRBV7-8|TRBJ1-4|13|few|-
TGTGCCAGCAGGTTGATGGCTAATGAAAAACTGTTTTTT
CASRLMANEKLFF
>TRBV20-1|TRBJ2-1|16|-|TRBD2
TGCAGTGCTAGAGTGGTGGGAGGGCCCTCCTACAATGAGCAGTTCTTC
CSARVVGGPSYNEQFF